Included here is one T cell receptor beta chain sequence, with context. Its antigen is currently unknown. This CDR3 is also generated by other DNA sequences in the sample. This sample was included in a study of brain T cells in children with intractable seizures. The assay was immunoSEQ multiplex PCR, and TCRdb's table has in-frame clones only and misses some. Here the sample spans hundreds of thousands of clones, about 93% being singletons. Time point reported: blood from clinic visit 5 months post-surgery; TSC patient then seizure free. Only cases whose brain tissue showed the highest T cell transcript signatures were sequenced. Notes on the study in general: Pre-surgery blood may have been undersampled, hiding some clones.

This receptor was taken from a boy in the first two years of life with tuberous sclerosis and intractable seizures. Sequenced here: peripheral blood, sampled 4 to 6 months after surgery.

DNA for the CDR3: TGTGCCAGCAGCCTAACAGGGGGCGAGCAGTACTTC. The encoded protein is CASSLTGGEQYF. The chain is built from TRBV6-5 and TRBJ2-7, with 8 bases fitting TRBD1. The V and J ends lost 6 bases and 6 bases, in that order; junction bases with no gene match: 4. This CDR3 has 12 amino acids. Germline V gene data show CDR1 as MNHEY and CDR2 as SVGAGI.